One sample yielded the 24 T cell receptor beta chains listed below, sequenced in a study of cytomegalovirus exposure and HLA in healthy donors. Sequenced by immunoSEQ multiplex PCR; TCRdb stores in-frame clones only, minus some. The sample has tens of thousands of clones; approximately 89% are singletons. The material sequenced was PBMCs. The receptors were sampled from a woman under 30 in good health and CMV-seronegative.

This sequence joins TRBV19 and TRBJ2-1; 7 positions agree with TRBD2. Germline CDR1 reads LNHDA; CDR2 reads SQIVND (reference sequence). The CDR3 consists of 15 residues. J lost 0 bases, V lost 9 bases, and 8 bases had no gene match. DNA of the CDR3: TGTGCCAGCCGCCTCGGGGGGAGCTCCTACAATGAGCAGTTCTTC. Amino acid sequence: CASRLGGSSYNEQFF.

V usage is TRBV6-5 and J usage is TRBJ1-4, with D perhaps TRBD1 (5 bases). The germline CDR1 and CDR2 sequences are MNHEY and SVGAGI. The CDR3 extends over 15 amino acids. V was trimmed by 5 bases and J by 0 bases, leaving 10 bases between them. CDR3 DNA: TGTGCCAGCAGTCGCGGGGGGGCAACTAATGAAAAACTGTTTTTT. Its protein is CASSRGGATNEKLFF.

J is TRBJ1-2 and V is TRBV18, with 8 bases that match TRBD1. The CDR3 is 15 amino acids. CDR1 and CDR2 (germline): KGHSH, LQKENI. With V trimmed by 2 bases and J by 8 bases, 10 bases remained unmatched. The DNA of the CDR3 is TGTGCCAGCTCACCAGAACGACAGGGGAGTAAGGGCTACACCTTC. The encoded protein is CASSPERQGSKGYTF.

This chain joins TRBV10-3 and TRBJ2-7; 8 bases fit TRBD1. The CDR3 consists of 16 residues. With 6 bases clipped from V and 5 bases from J, the junction kept 15 bases outside the gene matches. Germline V gives CDR1 ENHRY, CDR2 SYGVKD. CDR3 nucleotides: TGTGCCATCAGGCCTGGGTACTTGGACAGGGCCAACGAGCAGTACTTC. It specifies CAIRPGYLDRANEQYF.

The chain recombines TRBV18 with TRBJ2-7; D is unresolved. V was cut by 2 bases and J by 0 bases, with 8 bases left in between. The CDR3 is 14 residues long. Germline V CDR1 and CDR2: KGHSH, LQKENI. The CDR3 sequence: CASSPSTLSYEQYF. CDR3 nucleotides: TGTGCCAGCTCACCATCGACACTCTCCTACGAGCAGTACTTC.

The chain links TRBV4-2 to TRBJ1-6, with D perhaps matching TRBD1 (5 bases). CDR1 LGHNA and CDR2 YNFKEQ come from the germline V gene. This CDR3 is 16 amino acids long. Trimming shortened V by 0 bases and J by 10 bases, and 16 bases separated the two germline ends. The CDR3 coding sequence is TGTGCCAGCAGCCAAGATGGTCAGGGTATTTGGTCACCCCTCCACTTT. This sequence encodes CASSQDGQGIWSPLHF.

This clone was counted a single time. V is TRBV9 and J is TRBJ2-1; the match to TRBD1 covers 8 bases. CDR1 and CDR2 (germline): SGDLS, YYNGEE. V shed 3 bases, J shed 5 bases, and the junction held 7 bases outside the gene matches. There are 15 residues in the CDR3. CDR3 loop: CASSAHLQGDNEQFF. CDR3 DNA sequence: TGTGCCAGCAGCGCCCACCTACAGGGGGACAATGAGCAGTTCTTC.

The chain is built from TRBV27 and TRBJ2-7; 10 bases are shared with TRBD2. The J segment lost 7 bases and the V segment lost 6 bases, leaving 6 bases of the junction unmatched. Germline V lookup: CDR1 MNHEY, CDR2 SMNVEV (reference sequence). This CDR3 has 13 residues. CDR3 in amino acids: CASSSAGGREQYF. CDR3 nucleotide sequence: TGTGCCAGCAGCTCAGCGGGGGGGCGGGAGCAGTACTTC.

The rearrangement joins TRBV7-2 to TRBJ2-7; TRBD1 matches 9 bases. The CDR3 loop spans 14 amino acids. The V and J ends lost 4 bases and 6 bases, in that order; junction bases with no gene match: 7. In germline, CDR1 is SGHTA, CDR2 FQGNSA. CDR3 nucleotide sequence: TGTGCCAGCAGCTCCGGGACAGGGATAACCGAGCAGTACTTC. Translating it yields CASSSGTGITEQYF.

This clone is a singleton in its sample. The chain recombines TRBV9 with TRBJ2-7; 12 bases are a match to TRBD2. The CDR3 spans 16 residues. V shed 0 bases and J 3 bases; nucleotides not matched to a gene: 4. Per germline, CDR1 SGDLS and CDR2 YYNGEE. CDR3 in amino acids: CASSVGGTSGHYEQYF. The CDR3 DNA sequence: TGTGCCAGCAGCGTAGGGGGGACTAGCGGGCACTACGAGCAGTACTTC.

This clone was found a few times. The chain uses TRBV27 and TRBJ2-7, with 8 bases fitting TRBD2. V trimming: 3 bases; J trimming: 6 bases; junction bases outside the gene matches: 4. This CDR3 region has 13 residues. CDR1 is MNHEY and CDR2 is SMNVEV in the germline V gene (reference sequence). The CDR3 region is CASSFAGGSEQYF. The CDR3 DNA reads as TGTGCCAGCAGTTTCGCGGGAGGTAGCGAGCAGTACTTC.

The chain is built from TRBV7-9 and TRBJ2-5; 9 bases are a match to TRBD1. CDR3 size: 14 residues. The trim removed 3 bases at V and 5 bases at J, leaving 4 bases unmatched. The V gene's germline CDR1 is SEHNR and CDR2 FQNEAQ (reference sequence). CDR3 DNA sequence: TGTGCCAGCAGCTTGGGACAGGGATCGGAGACCCAGTACTTC. This encodes CASSLGQGSETQYF.

This clone was recorded only once. The chain joins TRBV2 to TRBJ2-5; 12 bases agree with TRBD1. The CDR3 length is 14 residues. The germline CDR1 and CDR2 sequences are SNHLY and FYNNEI. V lost 6 bases to trimming and J lost 7 bases; unmatched junction nucleotides: 6. The CDR3 is CASRAGTGGATQYF. The CDR3 DNA is TGTGCCAGCAGGGCCGGGACAGGGGGCGCGACCCAGTACTTC.

V gene TRBV6-5 combines with J gene TRBJ2-7; no clear D gene. This CDR3 has 15 amino acids. Germline lookup yields CDR1 MNHEY and CDR2 SVGAGI. V was trimmed by 5 bases and J by 0 bases, leaving 14 bases between them. This chain's CDR3 is CASSSVRGDSYEQYF. Here the CDR3 DNA reads TGTGCCAGCAGTAGTGTTCGCGGTGACTCCTACGAGCAGTACTTC.

This rearrangement joins TRBV7-2 to TRBJ1-1; D gene uncertain. V was shortened by 5 bases and J by 1 base, with 8 bases between the two germline ends. Germline V gives CDR1 SGHTA, CDR2 FQGNSA. The length of the CDR3 is 13 residues. CDR3 nucleotide sequence: TGTGCCAGCAGCGGCAGGTGGAACACTGAAGCTTTCTTT. Protein sequence: CASSGRWNTEAFF.

CDR3 sequence: CASTLDSHSNQPQHF. The CDR3 DNA follows: TGTGCCAGCACCTTGGACAGTCATAGCAATCAGCCCCAGCATTTT. The chain joins TRBV28 to TRBJ1-5; perhaps TRBD1 as D (6 bases). V gave up 7 bases and J gave up 0 bases, with 13 bases separating them. The CDR3 contains 15 residues. CDR1 and CDR2 from the germline V gene are MDHEN and SYDVKM.

This clone was picked up a small number of times. The V call is TRBV6-6, the J call TRBJ1-2; no reliable D call. CDR3 length: 14 residues. V dropped 2 bases and J dropped 2 bases, with 9 bases sitting between them. Germline CDR1 and CDR2: MNHNY and SVGAGI (reference sequence). The CDR3 bases are TGTGCCAGCAGTTACCTGGGAGGGAACTATGGCTACACCTTC. Protein product: CASSYLGGNYGYTF.

In its sample, this clone was seen once. The chain joins TRBV19 to TRBJ2-6; the D gene is possibly TRBD2 (6 bases). Trimming cost V 7 bases and J 0 bases, with 10 bases left between them. The length of the CDR3 is 15 residues. Looked up from germline, CDR1 is LNHDA and CDR2 is SQIVND (reference sequence). The chain's CDR3 is CASTERASGANVLTF. The CDR3 DNA follows: TGTGCCAGTACCGAGCGGGCCTCTGGGGCCAACGTCCTGACTTTC. Drawing the rest from reference TRBV19 and TRBJ2-6, the complete variable domain is DGGITQSPKYLFRKEGQNVTLSCEQNLNHDAMYWYRQDPGQGLRLIYYSQIVNDFQKGDIAEGYSVSREKKESFPLTVTSAQKNPTAFYLCASTERASGANVLTFGAGSRLTVL.

The J gene is TRBJ2-1, the V gene TRBV4-1, with 10 bases identical to TRBD2. The V gene end was trimmed by 1 base and the J gene end by 3 bases; junction bases not matched to a gene: 3. Germline V gene lookup returns CDR1 MGHRA and CDR2 YSYEKL. The length of the CDR3 is 16 residues. CDR3 in amino acids: CASSQAASGGYNEQFF. CDR3 sequence (DNA): TGCGCCAGCAGCCAAGCTGCTAGCGGGGGCTACAATGAGCAGTTCTTC.

This chain joins TRBV7-9 and TRBJ1-5; D ambiguous. Trimming removed 5 bases from V and 5 bases from J, with 13 bases in between. The CDR3 consists of 14 residues. Per the germline V gene, CDR1 is SEHNR and CDR2 is FQNEAQ (reference sequence). In nucleotides, the CDR3 is TGTGCCAGCAGCCCAACGAGGAGCGATCAGCCCCAGCATTTT. Translated: CASSPTRSDQPQHF.

The V call is TRBV5-1, the J call TRBJ2-5; D possibly corresponds to TRBD1 (5 bases). The CDR3 length is 14 residues. Trimming removed 1 base from V and 4 bases from J, with 11 bases in between. Germline CDR1 reads SGHRS; CDR2 reads YFSETQ. DNA for the CDR3: TGCGCCAGCAGCTTGTTCGACAGATCAGAGACCCAGTACTTC. Its translation is CASSLFDRSETQYF.

V usage is TRBV5-4 and J usage is TRBJ2-5, with D unresolved. Trimming left V 5 bases short and J 3 bases short, with 5 bases between. The CDR3 totals 11 residues. The germline gives CDR1 SGHNT, CDR2 YYREEE (reference sequence). The CDR3 here is CASSLEETQYF. The CDR3 coding sequence is TGTGCCAGCAGTCTAGAAGAGACCCAGTACTTC.

The CDR3 spells CASSYSQEGIYEQYF. CDR3 DNA sequence: TGTGCCAGCAGTTACTCCCAGGAGGGCATCTACGAGCAGTACTTC. The rearrangement links TRBV6-5 to TRBJ2-7, with D perhaps matching TRBD2 (6 bases). In germline, CDR1 is MNHEY, CDR2 SVGAGI. V was trimmed by 0 bases and J by 3 bases, leaving 12 bases between them. The CDR3 contains 15 residues.

This clone was recorded a few times. The rearrangement joins TRBV15 to TRBJ2-6, with a weak D call TRBD1 (5 bases). This CDR3 comprises 16 residues. V lost 0 bases, J lost 4 bases, and 10 bases lay in between. Looked up from germline, CDR1 is LNHNV and CDR2 is YYDKDF (reference sequence). CDR3 sequence reads: CATSRDQGSGANVLTF. For the CDR3, the DNA is TGTGCCACCAGCAGAGATCAGGGTTCAGGGGCCAACGTCCTGACTTTC.